The subject of this entry is one T cell receptor (beta chain). Its specificity is not known. This specimen comes from a study of T cell responses to AZD1222 COVID-19 vaccine. Findings and limits, study-wide: CD4 TCRs covered the whole spike, strongest at regions 160-218 and 743-854. Clonal diversity was possibly underestimated, and white British individuals and females predominated among donors. No day 14 peak samples; only post-peak repertoires were characterized.

Sequencing was performed with immunoSEQ multiplex PCR; in TCRdb, only in-frame clones are kept and a portion is missing. Here the sample spans roughly 140,000 clones, about nine tenths being singletons. From germline, CDR1 is MDHEN and CDR2 SYDVKM. There are 16 residues in the CDR3. Trimming took 6 bases from V and 3 from J; bases not matched to a gene: 14. The TCR comes from an adult in good health. The material sequenced was peripheral blood, taken on day 0 of AZD1222 vaccination. The chain is built from TRBV28 and TRBJ2-7; 7 bases line up with TRBD1. CDR3 nucleotide sequence: TGTGCCAGCAGGACGACAGGGTTGGGATGGAGCTACGAGCAGTACTTC. Translated, it gives CASRTTGLGWSYEQYF.